These 29 T cell receptor beta chains were all obtained from the same sample, sequenced in a study of shared clonotypes between healthy human individuals. TCRdb keeps only in-frame clones here, not all; method: immunoSEQ multiplex PCR. The profile shows more than 850,000 clones, roughly 74% of them singletons. Sequenced sample: memory CD4+ T cells from PBMCs. The subset: CD45RA-negative fraction. These receptors were collected from a man younger than 30 in good health. Some clones in this sample may be carry-over from other donors' samples.

The V gene is TRBV11-3, the J gene TRBJ2-2; 9 bases agree with TRBD2. The CDR3 has 19 amino acids. Germline V CDR1 and CDR2: SGHNT, YENEEA. V was pared by 4 bases and J by 3 bases, with 15 bases of the junction left unmatched. CDR3 amino acids: CASSSGLGRREGDTGELFF. DNA of the CDR3: TGTGCCAGCAGCTCCGGACTCGGGAGGCGGGAGGGGGACACCGGGGAGCTGTTTTTT.

Notes on this clone: A junction boundary mismatches the germline segment, possibly from a read error. The CDR3 nucleotides are TGCAGCGTGATGCTTAGCGGGAGCCCGGGGCATTTT. Its protein product is CSVMLSGSPGHF. The chain combines TRBV29-1 with TRBJ2-3; 9 bases map to TRBD2. The CDR3 is 12 residues long. The V gene's germline CDR1 is SQVTM and CDR2 ANQGSEA.

The V and J genes are TRBV2 and TRBJ1-5; D ambiguous. The CDR3 covers 14 residues. The V and J ends lost 4 bases and 2 bases respectively, with 9 bases between them. Per the germline V gene, CDR1 is SNHLY and CDR2 is FYNNEI. CDR3 DNA sequence: TGTGCCAGCAGTGCCCTTAGGGGCAATCAGCCCCAGCATTTT. It specifies CASSALRGNQPQHF.

The rearrangement joins TRBV4-3 to TRBJ1-1, with no clear D. Between the trimmed V and J ends, which lost 3 bases and 3 bases, there was a span of 8 bases. CDR3 length equals 13 residues. Looked up from germline, CDR1 is LGHNA and CDR2 is YSLEER. The CDR3 DNA follows: TGCGCCAGCAGCCACCCCGGGTACACTGAAGCTTTCTTT. Encoded protein: CASSHPGYTEAFF.

To note about this clone: Other DNA sequences in the same sample also yield this CDR3. The chain carries TRBV5-1 and TRBJ1-5; D is perhaps TRBD1 (5 bases). V dropped 0 bases and J dropped 2 bases, with 9 bases sitting between them. The CDR3 runs to 15 residues. Germline V lookup: CDR1 SGHRS, CDR2 YFSETQ. CDR3 DNA: TGCGCCAGCAGCTTGGAGGGAGGGGGCAATCAGCCCCAGCATTTT. Its protein is CASSLEGGGNQPQHF.

The chain uses TRBV2 and TRBJ1-2, with no clear D. The CDR3 has 13 residues. The V and J ends lost 7 bases and 3 bases respectively, with 12 bases between them. Per the germline V gene, CDR1 is SNHLY and CDR2 is FYNNEI. The CDR3 spells CASISQVYYGYTF. CDR3 nucleotide sequence: TGTGCCAGCATATCCCAGGTGTACTATGGCTACACCTTC.

V gene TRBV5-1 combines with J gene TRBJ2-6; D is unclear. V lost 0 bases and J lost 3, with 7 bases in between. There are 15 residues in the CDR3. CDR1 and CDR2 from the germline V gene are SGHRS and YFSETQ. Written as DNA, the CDR3 is TGCGCCAGCAGCTTGGGTGAATTTGGGGCCAACGTCCTGACTTTC. Protein sequence: CASSLGEFGANVLTF.

The chain has TRBV13 and TRBJ2-5; possibly TRBD1 for D (6 bases). The CDR3 extends over 15 amino acids. V lost 5 bases and J lost 5, with 18 bases in between. Germline values: CDR1 PRHDT, CDR2 FYEKMQ (reference sequence). The CDR3, as DNA: TGTGCCAGCAGCAGGAAACAGGGTGGCGTGGAGACCCAGTACTTC. Translation: CASSRKQGGVETQYF.

The chain carries TRBV5-6 and TRBJ1-1, with D maybe TRBD1 (5 bases). This CDR3 spans 15 amino acids. With 4 bases removed from V and 0 bases from J, the gap between germline ends came to 13 bases. From germline, CDR1 is SGHDT and CDR2 YYEEEE. The CDR3 sequence: CASSGTGRLNTEAFF. For the CDR3, the DNA is TGTGCCAGCAGCGGGACGGGACGGCTGAACACTGAAGCTTTCTTT.

The V gene is TRBV13, the J gene TRBJ2-7, with TRBD2 matching over 7 bases. Germline-derived CDR1 and CDR2 are PRHDT and FYEKMQ (reference sequence). The CDR3 is 16 residues long. The trim removed 3 bases at V and 2 bases at J, leaving 10 bases unmatched. CDR3 coding DNA: TGTGCCAGCAGCTTTAATTTGTGGGAGGGAACCTACGAGCAGTACTTC. This sequence encodes CASSFNLWEGTYEQYF.

The V call is TRBV7-2, the J call TRBJ2-7, with TRBD1 matching over 11 bases. This CDR3 has 15 residues. Germline V lookup: CDR1 SGHTA, CDR2 FQGNSA. The ends lost 5 bases at V and 3 bases at J; junction bases unmatched: 6. CDR3 in DNA: TGTGCCAGCAGCATCACCGGGACAGGGGGCTACGAGCAGTACTTC. Protein: CASSITGTGGYEQYF.

The chain recombines TRBV25-1 with TRBJ1-2, with TRBD1 matching over 10 bases. After removal of 8 bases from V and 6 bases from J, the junction contained 6 bases not matched to a gene. Germline CDR1 reads MGHDK; CDR2 reads SYGVNS. The CDR3 extends over 13 amino acids. The CDR3 DNA sequence: TGTGCCAGCCGACAGGGGGCGAGGGATGGCTACACCTTC. This codes for CASRQGARDGYTF.

This clone was detected a few times. The chain links TRBV7-2 to TRBJ2-3; no reliable D call. Trimming shortened V by 3 bases and J by 4 bases, and 8 bases separated the two germline ends. The CDR3 extends over 13 amino acids. The V gene's germline CDR1 is SGHTA and CDR2 FQGNSA. The CDR3: CASSFSAADTQYF. For the CDR3, the DNA is TGTGCCAGCAGCTTTTCCGCGGCAGATACGCAGTATTTT.

On this clone: One base away lies a much larger clone, so this may be a sequencing read error. The J gene is TRBJ1-1, the V gene TRBV7-6, with D possibly being TRBD1 (5 bases). The CDR3 runs 13 residues. The germline V gene has CDR1 SGHVS and CDR2 FNYEAQ. The V end lost 5 bases, the J end lost 1 base, and 8 bases lay between the germline ends. This CDR3 reads CASSPTGNTEAFF. The CDR3 nucleotides read TGTGCCAGCAGCCCAACAGGGAACACTGAAGCTTTCTTT.

This chain connects TRBV6-1 to TRBJ2-3, with 9 bases matching TRBD1. V shed 6 bases and J 4 bases; nucleotides not matched to a gene: 8. The CDR3 is made up of 15 amino acids. The germline gives CDR1 MNHNS, CDR2 SASEGT. The CDR3 region is CASRPDRGWADTQYF. CDR3 nucleotides: TGTGCCAGCAGGCCGGACAGGGGATGGGCAGATACGCAGTATTTT.

This chain links TRBV5-1 with TRBJ1-1; 9 bases agree with TRBD1. V lost 4 bases, J lost 9 bases, and 10 bases stayed unmatched. Germline lookup yields CDR1 SGHRS and CDR2 YFSETQ. This CDR3 contains 14 residues. The CDR3 spells CASSPRTGVNQAFF. In nucleotides, the CDR3 is TGCGCCAGCAGCCCACGGACAGGGGTAAATCAAGCTTTCTTT. Filled out from reference TRBV5-1 and TRBJ1-1, the complete variable domain reads KAGVTQTPRYLIKTRGQQVTLSCSPISGHRSVSWYQQTPGQGLQFLFEYFSETQRNKGNFPGRFSGRQFSNSRSEMNVSTLELGDSALYLCASSPRTGVNQAFFGQGTRLTVV.

V usage is TRBV7-2 and J usage is TRBJ2-2; D uncertain. CDR3 length: 13 residues. With 0 bases removed from V and 6 bases from J, the gap between germline ends came to 5 bases. Germline V gene data show CDR1 as SGHTA and CDR2 as FQGNSA. CDR3 sequence reads: CASSLARSGELFF. CDR3 nucleotide sequence: TGTGCCAGCAGCTTAGCCAGATCCGGGGAGCTGTTTTTT. The full variable domain, its missing parts supplied by reference TRBV7-2 and TRBJ2-2, is GAGVSQSPSNKVTEKGKDVELRCDPISGHTALYWYRQSLGQGLEFLIYFQGNSAPDKSGLPSDRFSAERTGGSVSTLTIQRTQQEDSAVYLCASSLARSGELFFGEGSRLTVL.

This chain links TRBV5-6 with TRBJ1-1; D not resolved. Germline V gene data show CDR1 as SGHDT and CDR2 as YYEEEE. V was clipped by 0 bases and J by 1 base, with 10 bases between them. The CDR3 extends over 15 amino acids. The CDR3 loop is CASSLEVGKNTEAFF. In DNA form, the CDR3 reads TGTGCCAGCAGCTTGGAGGTAGGGAAGAACACTGAAGCTTTCTTT.

The V gene is TRBV7-8, the J gene TRBJ2-2; 9 nucleotides align to TRBD1. J lost 5 bases, V lost 5 bases, and 3 bases had no gene match. CDR3 size: 14 residues. Germline CDR1 SGHVS, CDR2 FQNEAQ. CDR3 residues: CASSGTGRTGELFF. The CDR3 DNA sequence: TGTGCCAGCAGCGGGACAGGGCGAACCGGGGAGCTGTTTTTT. The entire variable domain, with the rest obtained from reference TRBV7-8 and TRBJ2-2, is as follows: GAGVSQSPRYKVAKRGQDVALRCDPISGHVSLFWYQQALGQGPEFLTYFQNEAQLDKSGLPSDRFFAERPEGSVSTLKIQRTQQEDSAVYLCASSGTGRTGELFFGEGSRLTVL.

The V and J genes are TRBV7-2 and TRBJ2-5, with no clear D. Trimming stripped 3 bases from V and 3 bases from J, with 8 bases between. CDR1 is SGHTA, CDR2 FQGNSA, per germline. The CDR3 runs to 13 residues. CDR3 region: CASSFSPKETQYF. The DNA for the CDR3 is TGTGCCAGCAGCTTCTCCCCAAAAGAGACCCAGTACTTC. Together with reference TRBV7-2 and TRBJ2-5, the CDR3 gives the full variable domain: GAGVSQSPSNKVTEKGKDVELRCDPISGHTALYWYRQSLGQGLEFLIYFQGNSAPDKSGLPSDRFSAERTGGSVSTLTIQRTQQEDSAVYLCASSFSPKETQYFGPGTRLLVL.

Concerning this clone: A much larger clone lies a single base off, so this may be a read error. The rearrangement joins TRBV6-5 to TRBJ1-2; D is undetermined. Germline V CDR1 and CDR2: MNHEY, SVGAGI. CDR3 length: 12 amino acids. Trimming left V 5 bases short and J 0 bases short, with 4 bases between. This CDR3 is CASSIANYGYTF. In nucleotides, the CDR3 is TGTGCCAGCAGTATAGCTAACTATGGCTACACCTTC.

Of note for this clone: The sample has other DNA sequences that encode this CDR3 too. The V gene is TRBV7-2, the J gene TRBJ2-5; D is tentatively TRBD1 or TRBD2 (5 bases each). V was clipped by 1 base and J by 0 bases, with 6 bases between them. CDR1 and CDR2 from the germline V gene are SGHTA and FQGNSA. The CDR3 spans 14 residues. CDR3 residues: CASSLGGYQETQYF. In nucleotides, the CDR3 is TGTGCCAGCAGCTTAGGGGGGTACCAAGAGACCCAGTACTTC.

About this clone: The sample holds other DNA sequences that translate to the same CDR3. The J gene is TRBJ2-7, the V gene TRBV6-6; tentatively, D is TRBD2 (6 bases). Germline values: CDR1 MNHNY, CDR2 SVGAGI (reference sequence). The CDR3 is made up of 13 amino acids. V shed 4 bases and J shed 2 bases, with 9 bases lying between them. CDR3 DNA sequence: TGTGCCAGCAGTTCGGGACTGACCTACGAGCAGTACTTC. It is translated as CASSSGLTYEQYF.

The rearrangement links TRBV5-1 to TRBJ2-1; D call uncertain. Germline loops: CDR1 SGHRS, CDR2 YFSETQ. Trimming cost V 2 bases and J 9 bases, with 15 bases left between them. The length of the CDR3 is 14 residues. CDR3: CASSLEAIATEQFF. CDR3 DNA: TGCGCCAGCAGCTTAGAGGCCATAGCTACTGAGCAGTTCTTC. Supplemented by reference TRBV5-1 and TRBJ2-1, the full variable domain reads KAGVTQTPRYLIKTRGQQVTLSCSPISGHRSVSWYQQTPGQGLQFLFEYFSETQRNKGNFPGRFSGRQFSNSRSEMNVSTLELGDSALYLCASSLEAIATEQFFGPGTRLTVL.

The chain uses TRBV18 and TRBJ2-5; D might be TRBD1 (5 bases). V was cut by 3 bases and J by 5 bases, with 16 bases left in between. CDR1 and CDR2 from the germline V gene are KGHSH and LQKENI. This CDR3 comprises 15 residues. CDR3 in DNA: TGTGCCAGCTCACCCCCGAACAGGAACGGGGAGACCCAGTACTTC. As protein: CASSPPNRNGETQYF.

This clone was found once. The chain combines TRBV28 with TRBJ1-3; tentatively, D is TRBD1 (6 bases). Trimming took 4 bases from V and 4 from J, leaving 11 bases between them. The germline CDR1 and CDR2 sequences are MDHEN and SYDVKM. The CDR3 runs to 14 residues. The CDR3 protein is CASSSTGYGNTIYF. The DNA for the CDR3 is TGTGCCAGCAGTTCTACAGGGTACGGAAACACCATATATTTT.

V gene TRBV6-1 combines with J gene TRBJ2-1, with a possible D match to TRBD1 (7 bases). The CDR3 length is 17 residues. Germline-derived CDR1 and CDR2 are MNHNS and SASEGT. Deletions cut 3 bases from V and 8 bases from J, with 23 bases between. Here the CDR3 DNA reads TGTGCCAGCAGTGATAAAACGGGACAGCGGGTAGGCGATGAGCAGTTCTTC. Its translation is CASSDKTGQRVGDEQFF.

The chain recombines TRBV11-3 with TRBJ2-1; the match to TRBD2 covers 10 bases. Unmatched junction bases numbered 8, after V lost 8 bases and J lost 1 base. The length of the CDR3 is 16 residues. CDR1 is SGHNT, CDR2 YENEEA, per germline. The CDR3 DNA follows: TGTGCCAGCCAACAGGCTAGCGGGAGATCCTACAATGAGCAGTTCTTC. Protein: CASQQASGRSYNEQFF.

The chain couples TRBV18 to TRBJ2-5; D not certain. CDR1 and CDR2 (germline): KGHSH, LQKENI. The CDR3 totals 13 residues. V dropped 2 bases and J dropped 7 bases, with 11 bases sitting between them. Here the CDR3 reads CASSPVEGWTQYF. The CDR3 DNA reads as TGTGCCAGCTCACCAGTCGAAGGGTGGACCCAGTACTTC.